This T cell receptor (beta chain) was recorded in a study of cytomegalovirus exposure and HLA in healthy donors. Whole-study findings and limits: With later analysis, a missense DCLRE1C variant became linked to TCR beta V- and J-gene trimming. Reported results showed that the classifier diagnosed cytomegalovirus status with high specificity and sensitivity.

In the PCR, 60 Vbeta and 13 Jbeta primers were used. Measured with immunoSEQ multiplex PCR; TCRdb has only the in-frame clones, and not every one. The table shows around 190,000 clones, with about 77% occurring only once. About this clone: What it binds is not known.

Germline V gives CDR1 SGHTA, CDR2 FQGNSA. Losses at the gene ends were 3 bases for V and 5 bases for J; bases not matched to a gene: 9. This CDR3 comprises 16 residues. The sequence was obtained from a woman in her thirties in good health and CMV-seronegative. What was sequenced was PBMCs. The chain combines TRBV7-2 with TRBJ2-3; the match to TRBD2 covers 9 bases. The CDR3 is CASSFPAGGPGDTQYF. The CDR3 nucleotides read TGTGCCAGCAGCTTCCCCGCGGGAGGGCCGGGAGATACGCAGTATTTT. Using reference TRBV7-2 and TRBJ2-3 for the parts outside the CDR3, the full variable domain is GAGVSQSPSNKVTEKGKDVELRCDPISGHTALYWYRQSLGQGLEFLIYFQGNSAPDKSGLPSDRFSAERTGGSVSTLTIQRTQQEDSAVYLCASSFPAGGPGDTQYFGPGTRLTVL.